The 14 T cell receptor beta chains listed next were all sequenced from one sample in a study of blood T cell repertoires in COVID-19. Data came from immunoSEQ multiplex PCR; TCRdb stores just in-frame clones and leaves some out. Of tens of thousands of clones in the sample, roughly 79% are singletons; the top ten hold about 29%. The material sequenced was peripheral blood. The receptor set was obtained from a human donor in a cohort sampled during active COVID-19.

The chain uses TRBV6-4 and TRBJ2-2, with 13 bases fitting TRBD2. Germline CDR1 reads MRHNA; CDR2 reads SNTAGT. CDR3 length: 15 residues. Trimming took 6 bases from V and 3 from J; bases not matched to a gene: 1. CDR3 nucleotides: TGTGCCAGCAGAGGACTAGCGGGAGACACCGGGGAGCTGTTTTTT. This encodes CASRGLAGDTGELFF.

V gene TRBV6-6 combines with J gene TRBJ1-4; D is unresolved. Germline V CDR1 and CDR2: MNHNY, SVGAGI (reference sequence). The CDR3 loop spans 16 amino acids. The ends were cut back, 0 bases at V and 3 bases at J, with 11 bases in the middle. For the CDR3, the DNA is TGTGCCAGCAGTTACTCGGGGAGGGTGGCTAATGAAAAACTGTTTTTT. This translates into CASSYSGRVANEKLFF.

This clone was recorded once. V usage is TRBV11-2 and J usage is TRBJ2-1; 13 nucleotides match TRBD2. The V gene's germline CDR1 is SGHAT and CDR2 FQNNGV. Unmatched junction bases numbered 2, after V lost 5 bases and J lost 10 bases. The CDR3 covers 13 residues. The CDR3 reads CASSTGLAGEQFF. In DNA form, the CDR3 reads TGTGCCAGCAGCACGGGACTAGCGGGAGAGCAGTTCTTC.

The chain has TRBV27 and TRBJ2-1, with 9 bases fitting TRBD1. V was clipped by 6 bases and J by 9 bases; unmatched bases: 18. Per germline, CDR1 MNHEY and CDR2 SMNVEV (reference sequence). This CDR3 contains 17 residues. The CDR3 bases are TGTGCCAGCAGCCGCAAGGGGCCCGGGACAGGGAGCCCTGAGCAGTTCTTC. This codes for CASSRKGPGTGSPEQFF.

The chain has TRBV11-3 and TRBJ2-5; TRBD2 matches 12 bases. This CDR3 comprises 15 residues. The V segment lost 4 bases and the J segment 5 bases; nucleotides outside the gene matches: 5. The germline CDR1 and CDR2 sequences are SGHNT and YENEEA. This CDR3 is CASSSRTSGDETQYF. The DNA for the CDR3 is TGTGCCAGCAGCTCCCGGACTAGCGGGGACGAGACCCAGTACTTC.

This clone was detected only a few times. This chain joins TRBV29-1 and TRBJ2-7; 9 nucleotides agree with TRBD1. The V gene end was trimmed by 4 bases and the J gene end by 4 bases; junction bases not matched to a gene: 2. The length of the CDR3 is 12 residues. Germline CDR1 is SQVTM and CDR2 is ANQGSEA. The CDR3 sequence is CSVGTGVYEQYF. The CDR3 region has the DNA TGCAGCGTTGGGACAGGGGTTTACGAGCAGTACTTC.

The V gene is TRBV3-1 (or the pseudogene TRBV3-2), the J gene TRBJ2-7, with 8 bases matching TRBD1. The CDR3 loop spans 16 amino acids. Trimming took 4 bases from V and 2 from J; bases not matched to a gene: 10. Germline V gene data show CDR1 as LGHDT and CDR2 as YNNKEL (reference sequence). The CDR3 DNA is TGTGCCAGCAGCCCCCGAGGACAGGGTATAGCCTACGAGCAGTACTTC. Translating gives CASSPRGQGIAYEQYF.

This chain links TRBV6-2 or TRBV6-3 with TRBJ2-3, with D maybe TRBD1 (7 bases). Germline V gene sequence: CDR1 MNHEY, CDR2 SVGEGT. Trimming left V 3 bases short and J 5 bases short, with 18 bases between. This CDR3 region has 16 residues. The CDR3 DNA follows: TGTGCCAGCAGTTATGTTCCAGGGGGGCTCCGAGATACGCAGTATTTT. Amino acid sequence: CASSYVPGGLRDTQYF.

In its sample, this clone was seen a few times. The DNA for the CDR3 is TGTGCCAGCAGTGAAGGACAGGGAAGATCCTATAATTCACCCCTCCACTTT. Its translation is CASSEGQGRSYNSPLHF. The J gene is TRBJ1-6, the V gene TRBV6-1; 7 positions match TRBD1. The CDR3 sequence is 17 residues long. The V gene end was trimmed by 1 base and the J gene end by 1 base; junction bases not matched to a gene: 4. In germline, CDR1 is MNHNS, CDR2 SASEGT.

The chain recombines TRBV4-1 with TRBJ2-1; 14 positions agree with TRBD2. Germline CDR1 reads MGHRA; CDR2 reads YSYEKL. CDR3 length: 20 residues. With 0 bases clipped from V and 2 bases from J, the junction kept 9 bases outside the gene matches. The DNA of the CDR3 is TGCGCCAGCAGCCAAGAGGGGAGGGGACTAGCGGGAGATGCCTACAATGAGCAGTTCTTC. It encodes CASSQEGRGLAGDAYNEQFF.

The table lists this clone with a few counts. This CDR3 reads CASSLYNSPLHF. CDR3 coding DNA: TGTGCCAGCAGTCTATATAATTCACCCCTCCACTTT. The chain has TRBV28 and TRBJ1-6; D is uncertain. Germline values: CDR1 MDHEN, CDR2 SYDVKM. Deletions cut 5 bases from V and 4 bases from J, with 3 bases between. The CDR3 loop spans 12 amino acids. The full variable domain, its missing parts supplied by reference TRBV28 and TRBJ1-6, is DVKVTQSSRYLVKRTGEKVFLECVQDMDHENMFWYRQDPGLGLRLIYFSYDVKMKEKGDIPEGYSVSREKKERFSLILESASTNQTSMYLCASSLYNSPLHFGNGTRLTVT.

This clone was seen only once. The chain couples TRBV5-8 to TRBJ2-3; perhaps TRBD2 as D (6 bases). The V and J ends lost 4 bases and 2 bases respectively, with 11 bases between them. The CDR3 sequence is 14 residues long. Germline V gene data show CDR1 as SGHTS and CDR2 as YDEGEE. The CDR3 region has the DNA TGTGCCAGCAGCCCGGGACTCCCCACAGATACGCAGTATTTT. The encoded protein is CASSPGLPTDTQYF.

The gene calls are TRBV18 and TRBJ1-1; D gene uncertain. CDR3 length: 16 amino acids. V gave up 6 bases and J gave up 0 bases, with 17 bases separating them. The germline CDR1 and CDR2 sequences are KGHSH and LQKENI. The CDR3 is CASSSMSGRMNTEAFF. The CDR3 nucleotides read TGTGCCAGCTCGTCAATGTCGGGTAGAATGAACACTGAAGCTTTCTTT.

The rearrangement joins TRBV6-5 to TRBJ2-1; D is perhaps TRBD2 (5 bases). CDR1 is MNHEY, CDR2 SVGAGI, per germline. Trimming stripped 4 bases from V and 0 bases from J, with 13 bases between. CDR3 length: 16 residues. CDR3 residues: CASSCPDCPSYNEQFF. Written as DNA, the CDR3 is TGTGCCAGCAGTTGCCCGGACTGCCCCTCCTACAATGAGCAGTTCTTC.